One and the same sample provided the 8 T cell receptor beta chains below, sequenced in a study of T cell responses to AZD1222 COVID-19 vaccine. Libraries were prepared by immunoSEQ multiplex PCR; TCRdb keeps only in-frame clonotypes and omits some of them. The table records roughly 140,000 clones, 88% of them present only once. Material: peripheral blood, obtained 28 days after the second AZD1222 dose. All receptors derive from an adult who received the AZD1222 COVID-19 vaccine.

The CDR3 spells CAWRGRGGSNTEAFF. CDR3 bases: TGTGCCTGGAGGGGTCGTGGGGGCAGTAACACTGAAGCTTTCTTT. The chain couples TRBV30 to TRBJ1-1; the D gene is possibly TRBD1 (6 bases). The CDR3 contains 15 residues. V lost 3 bases, J lost 2 bases, and 16 bases lay in between. Germline V CDR1 and CDR2: GTSNPN, SVGIG (reference sequence).

This rearrangement joins TRBV3-1 (or the pseudogene TRBV3-2) to TRBJ1-1; D may be TRBD1 (6 bases). This CDR3 has 16 residues. Per the germline V gene, CDR1 is LGHDT and CDR2 is YNNKEL (reference sequence). Trimming cost V 1 base and J 3 bases, with 15 bases left between them. CDR3 loop: CASSQASHGTHTEAFF. The CDR3 region has the DNA TGTGCCAGCAGCCAAGCTTCACACGGGACACACACTGAAGCTTTCTTT.

This chain links TRBV30 with TRBJ1-1; 7 nucleotides match TRBD1. V was pared by 3 bases and J by 1 base, with 5 bases of the junction left unmatched. The CDR3 extends over 14 amino acids. Germline CDR1 GTSNPN, CDR2 SVGIG (reference sequence). The chain's CDR3 is CAWRVTGRNTEAFF. Here the CDR3 DNA reads TGTGCCTGGAGAGTGACAGGGCGGAACACTGAAGCTTTCTTT.

This clone appeared a single time. The chain combines TRBV19 with TRBJ1-5, with D possibly matching TRBD1 (5 bases). This CDR3 contains 12 residues. Trimming took 7 bases from V and 9 from J, leaving 13 bases between them. Germline loops: CDR1 LNHDA, CDR2 SQIVND (reference sequence). The CDR3 DNA reads TGTGCCAGTACACAGGCCGAGCGGCCCCAGCATTTT. This encodes CASTQAERPQHF.

This rearrangement joins TRBV7-3 to TRBJ1-2; no clear D gene. V dropped 4 bases and J dropped 8 bases, with 11 bases sitting between them. Germline CDR1 reads SGHTA; CDR2 reads FQGTGA. The CDR3 is 12 amino acids. The CDR3 loop reads CASSSGPRGYTF. The CDR3 coding sequence is TGTGCCAGCAGCTCTGGACCGCGGGGCTACACCTTC.

The chain uses TRBV4-3 and TRBJ1-2; possibly TRBD1 for D (5 bases). Germline CDR1 reads LGHNA; CDR2 reads YSLEER. The V and J ends lost 0 bases and 6 bases respectively, with 20 bases between them. The CDR3 is made up of 17 amino acids. CDR3 nucleotides: TGCGCCAGCAGCCAAGAATACAGACAGCCCCTTACTCATGGCTACACCTTC. Translating gives CASSQEYRQPLTHGYTF.

The V gene is TRBV7-9, the J gene TRBJ1-2; no firm D call. V lost 5 bases to trimming and J lost 5 bases, with 9 bases between them. The germline gives CDR1 SEHNR, CDR2 FQNEAQ (reference sequence). The CDR3 extends over 12 amino acids. This CDR3 reads CASSTAPYGYTF. The CDR3 DNA sequence: TGTGCCAGCAGCACGGCACCATATGGCTACACCTTC. Based on the CDR3 plus reference TRBV7-9 and TRBJ1-2, the full variable domain is DTGVSQNPRHKITKRGQNVTFRCDPISEHNRLYWYRQTLGQGPEFLTYFQNEAQLEKSRLLSDRFSAERPKGSFSTLEIQRTEQGDSAMYLCASSTAPYGYTFGSGTRLTVV.

The chain links TRBV4-2 to TRBJ2-1; D possibly uses TRBD1 or TRBD2 (5 bases each). Germline V gene data show CDR1 as LGHNA and CDR2 as YNFKEQ. The V gene lost 2 bases and the J gene lost 6 bases, with 17 bases spanning the gap. CDR3 length equals 16 residues. CDR3 amino acids: CASSQIGTDPANEQFF. In nucleotides, the CDR3 is TGTGCCAGCAGCCAAATCGGGACGGACCCCGCCAATGAGCAGTTCTTC.